This T cell receptor beta chain was observed in a study of shared clonotypes between healthy human individuals. The wider study: With ages of 18 to 49, the donors were a couple of women and a few men.

Each sample came from a Caucasian adult donor living in Nashville, Tennessee. Deep-level settings were used for running the assay. The repertoire was sequenced with immunoSEQ multiplex PCR; TCRdb's copy has only in-frame clones and lacks some. Of 2 million to 2.5 million clones listed, 80% to 95% are singletons. Findings and caveats of the study: What rarefaction showed was incomplete sorted-subset sequencing despite large depth.

The CDR3 is 15 amino acids. Trimming pared 0 bases from V and 8 bases from J, leaving 15 bases between. CDR1 and CDR2 from the germline V gene are SGHNT and YYREEE (reference sequence). About this clone itself: The antigen is unknown.

V usage is TRBV5-4 and J usage is TRBJ1-3; D uncertain. This receptor was obtained from a man aged 18 to 29 in good health. Some clones in this sample may be carry-over from other donors' samples. Sequences were obtained from naive CD4+ T cells from PBMCs. Subset reported: CD45RA+ positively selected. The CDR3 coding sequence is TGTGCCAGCAGCTTGGGCCAGTCAGCCTGGGACACCATATATTTT. It translates to CASSLGQSAWDTIYF.